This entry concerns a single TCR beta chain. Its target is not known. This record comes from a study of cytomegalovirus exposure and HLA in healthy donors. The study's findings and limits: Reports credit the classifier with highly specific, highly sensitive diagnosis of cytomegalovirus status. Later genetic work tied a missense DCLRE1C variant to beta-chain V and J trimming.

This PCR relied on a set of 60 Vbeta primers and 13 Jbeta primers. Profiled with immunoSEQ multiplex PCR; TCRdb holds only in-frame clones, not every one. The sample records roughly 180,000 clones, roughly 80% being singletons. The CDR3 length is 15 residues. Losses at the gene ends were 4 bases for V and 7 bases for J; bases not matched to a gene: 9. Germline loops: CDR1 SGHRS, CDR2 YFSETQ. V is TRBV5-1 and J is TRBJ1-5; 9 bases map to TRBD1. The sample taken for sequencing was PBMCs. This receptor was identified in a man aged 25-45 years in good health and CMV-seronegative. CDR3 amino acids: CASSPTGGGGQPQHF. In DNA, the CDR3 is TGCGCCAGCAGCCCGACAGGGGGAGGAGGGCAGCCCCAGCATTTT.